This T cell receptor (beta chain) emerged from a study of cytomegalovirus exposure and HLA in healthy donors. Broader study findings: Common viral pathogens seemed to be connected with several of the most significant clusters, according to a later analysis. Earlier analysis looked at TCR beta V segments, and most were productive about 90% or about 30% of the time.

Regarding this clone: Antigen unknown.

The CDR3 runs 13 residues. V lost 2 bases, J lost 4 bases, and 8 bases lay in between. Germline values: CDR1 SGHNT, CDR2 YENEEA. PCR used 60 Vbeta primers and 13 Jbeta primers. Using immunoSEQ multiplex PCR, the repertoire was profiled, and TCRdb retains in-frame clones only, with some absent. The sample contains 95,000 to 150,000 clones, 81% of which appear only once. V and J are TRBV11-3 and TRBJ2-5, with TRBD2 as a possible D gene (6 bases). The sequence was obtained from a woman aged 25 to 39 in good health and CMV-seronegative. The sequencing sample was made of PBMCs. The CDR3 sequence is CASSLISGETQYF. In DNA form, the CDR3 reads TGTGCCAGCAGCTTAATTAGCGGAGAGACCCAGTACTTC.